This TCR beta chain was captured in a study of identical twins. Study results and caveats: The analysis was cross-sectional rather than longitudinal within donors. There was an excess of low generation probability in the out-of-frame alpha sequences that twins shared.

Addition of a universal primer site occurred through template switching, and cDNA carried unique molecular identifiers. TCRdb independently ran MiXCR on the 5' RACE reads; one entry per CDR3 protein. The sample yields 200,000 to 250,000 distinct CDR3 sequences, around 8.1% seen once. The V end was cut by 4 bases, the J end by 9 bases, with 13 bases between. The CDR3 runs to 14 residues. Germline values: CDR1 MNHEY, CDR2 SVGEGT. This clonotype appeared many times. Its antigen remains unidentified. These data were also reused for a study on yellow fever vaccine responses in identical twins.

This receptor was obtained from a woman aged 18-29 years in good health. Sequencing was carried out using memory (CD45RO+) T cells sorted from blood. V and J are TRBV6-2 or TRBV6-3 and TRBJ1-6; D perhaps matches TRBD1 (6 bases). In DNA, the CDR3 is TGTGCCAGCAGTTCCAATGACAGGACTTCACCCCTCCACTTT. Protein product: CASSSNDRTSPLHF.